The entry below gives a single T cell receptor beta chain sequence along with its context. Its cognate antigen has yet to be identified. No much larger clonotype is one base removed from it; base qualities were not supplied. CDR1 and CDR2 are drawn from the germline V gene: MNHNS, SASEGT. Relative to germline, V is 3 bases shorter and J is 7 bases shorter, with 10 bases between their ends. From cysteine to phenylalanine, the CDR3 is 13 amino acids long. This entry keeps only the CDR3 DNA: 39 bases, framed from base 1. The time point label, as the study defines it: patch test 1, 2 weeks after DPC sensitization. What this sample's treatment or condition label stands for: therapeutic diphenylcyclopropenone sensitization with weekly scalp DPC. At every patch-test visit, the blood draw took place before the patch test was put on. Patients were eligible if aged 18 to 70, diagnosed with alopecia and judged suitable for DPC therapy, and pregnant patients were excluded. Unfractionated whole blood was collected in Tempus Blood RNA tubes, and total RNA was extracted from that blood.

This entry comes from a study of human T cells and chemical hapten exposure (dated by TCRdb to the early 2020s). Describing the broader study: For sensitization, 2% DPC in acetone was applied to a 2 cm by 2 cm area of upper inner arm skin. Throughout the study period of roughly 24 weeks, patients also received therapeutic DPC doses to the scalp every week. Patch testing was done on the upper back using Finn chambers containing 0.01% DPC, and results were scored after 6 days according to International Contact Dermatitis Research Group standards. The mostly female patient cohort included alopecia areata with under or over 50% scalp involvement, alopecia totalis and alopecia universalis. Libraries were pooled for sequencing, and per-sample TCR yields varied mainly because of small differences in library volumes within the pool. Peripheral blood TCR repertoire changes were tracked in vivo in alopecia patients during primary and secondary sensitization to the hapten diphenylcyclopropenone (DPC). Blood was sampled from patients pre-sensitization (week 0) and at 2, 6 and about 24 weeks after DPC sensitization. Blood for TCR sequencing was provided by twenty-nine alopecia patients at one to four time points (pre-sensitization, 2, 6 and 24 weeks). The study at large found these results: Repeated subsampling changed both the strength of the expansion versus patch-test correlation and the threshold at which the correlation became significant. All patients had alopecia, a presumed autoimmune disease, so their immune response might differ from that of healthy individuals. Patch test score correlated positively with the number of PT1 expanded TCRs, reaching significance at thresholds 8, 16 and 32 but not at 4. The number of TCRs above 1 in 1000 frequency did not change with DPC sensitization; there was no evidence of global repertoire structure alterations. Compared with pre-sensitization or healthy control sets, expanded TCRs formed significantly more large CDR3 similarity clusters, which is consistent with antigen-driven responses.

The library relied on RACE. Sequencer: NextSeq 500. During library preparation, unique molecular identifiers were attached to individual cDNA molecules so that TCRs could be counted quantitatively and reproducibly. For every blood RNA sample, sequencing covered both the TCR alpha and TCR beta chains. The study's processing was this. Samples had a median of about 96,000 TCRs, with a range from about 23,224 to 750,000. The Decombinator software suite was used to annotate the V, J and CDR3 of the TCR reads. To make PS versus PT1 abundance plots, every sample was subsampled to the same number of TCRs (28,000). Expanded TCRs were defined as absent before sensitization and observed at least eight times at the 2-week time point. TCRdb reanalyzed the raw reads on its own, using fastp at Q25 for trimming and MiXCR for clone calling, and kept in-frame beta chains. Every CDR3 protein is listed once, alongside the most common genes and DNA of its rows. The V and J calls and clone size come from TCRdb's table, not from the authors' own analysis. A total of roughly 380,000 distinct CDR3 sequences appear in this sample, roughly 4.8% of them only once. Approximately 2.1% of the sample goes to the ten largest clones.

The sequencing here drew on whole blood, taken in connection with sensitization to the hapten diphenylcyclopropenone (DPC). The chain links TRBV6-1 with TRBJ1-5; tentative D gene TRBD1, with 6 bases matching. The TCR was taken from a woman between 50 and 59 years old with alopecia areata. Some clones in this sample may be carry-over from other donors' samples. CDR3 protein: CASSEGAWQPQHF. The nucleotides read TGTGCCAGCAGTGAGGGGGCTTGGCAGCCCCAGCATTTT.